The clone carrying this T cell receptor beta chain came up a few times. Its target is unknown. TCRdb ran MiXCR on the 5' RACE reads and lists one entry per CDR3 protein. The sample lists 500,000 to 550,000 distinct CDR3 sequences, about 13% occurring once. This sample was included in a study of CD8 T cells in ankylosing spondylitis. Study results and limitations: CD8+ disease-linked clones were present at relatively low frequencies in blood. The study identified a TCR beta motif of eight highly homologous variants that appeared characteristic of ankylosing spondylitis blood. Reactive arthritis synovial fluid and blood were previously reported to contain some motif variants. Significant enrichment of disease-linked clones was reportedly seen in matched ankylosing spondylitis synovial fluid.

This clonotype originated in a male donor with ankylosing spondylitis. The sequencing input was blood, either unsorted or a sorted T cell fraction (not recorded which).

CDR3 sequence reads: CASSLGTSVFSSTDTQYF. CDR3 nucleotide sequence: TGTGCCAGCAGCTTGGGGACTAGCGTTTTCTCTAGCACAGATACGCAGTATTTT. J is TRBJ2-3 and V is TRBV12-3 or TRBV12-4, with 10 positions matching TRBD2. This CDR3 is built from 18 residues. J gave up 0 bases and V 6 bases, and 12 bases lay outside the gene matches.